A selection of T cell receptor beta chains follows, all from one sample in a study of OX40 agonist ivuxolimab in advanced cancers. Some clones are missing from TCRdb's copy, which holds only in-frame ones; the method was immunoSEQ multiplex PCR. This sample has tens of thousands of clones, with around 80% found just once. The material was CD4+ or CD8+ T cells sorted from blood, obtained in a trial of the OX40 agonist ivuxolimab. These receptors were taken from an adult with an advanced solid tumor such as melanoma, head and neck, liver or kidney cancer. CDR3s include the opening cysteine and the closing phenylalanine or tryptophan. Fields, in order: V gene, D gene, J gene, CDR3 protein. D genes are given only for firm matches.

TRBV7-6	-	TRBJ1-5	CASSLSGNQPQHF
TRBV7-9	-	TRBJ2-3	CASSSGNLGSTDTQYF
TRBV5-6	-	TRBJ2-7	CASSREGTAEQYF
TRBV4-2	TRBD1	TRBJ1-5	CASSQPDRDSNQPQHF
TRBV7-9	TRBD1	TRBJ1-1	CASSQKGTGNTEAFF
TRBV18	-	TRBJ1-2	CASSAADGYTF
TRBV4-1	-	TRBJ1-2	CASSQDADSVNYGYTF
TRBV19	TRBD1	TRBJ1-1	CASSRLRTGDVRVDTEAFF
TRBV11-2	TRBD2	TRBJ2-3	CASSSSGGPDTQYF
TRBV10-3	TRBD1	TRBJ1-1	CAITPADRGADTEAFF
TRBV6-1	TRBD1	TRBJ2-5	CASSELPPFSTRTGITTSQYF
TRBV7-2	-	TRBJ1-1	CASSLDRRNTEAFF
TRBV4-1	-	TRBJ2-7	CASSQGPTRGGFYEQYF
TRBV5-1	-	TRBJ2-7	CASRPGTGAEQYF
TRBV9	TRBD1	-	CASSVAGTGTYEQYF
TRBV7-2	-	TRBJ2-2	CASSQSARTGTLFF
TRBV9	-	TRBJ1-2	CASSPVREGYTF
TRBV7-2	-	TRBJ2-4	CASSPSAILAKNIQYF
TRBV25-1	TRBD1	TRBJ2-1	CASSDAGTGGHNEQFF
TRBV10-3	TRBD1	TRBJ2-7	CAISATGQGYEQYF
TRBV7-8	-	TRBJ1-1	CASSSLREWGNTEAFF
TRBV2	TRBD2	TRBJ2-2	CASTTQSGKNTGELFF
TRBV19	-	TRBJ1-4	CASSRDGRNEKLFF
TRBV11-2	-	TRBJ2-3	CASSLAGQGITDTQYF
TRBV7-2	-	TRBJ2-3	CASSLSAGAGDTQYF
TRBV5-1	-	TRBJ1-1	CASSTTGDNTEAFF
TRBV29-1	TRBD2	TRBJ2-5	CSYEGGGQETQYF
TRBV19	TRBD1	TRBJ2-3	CASSKDDRGRRTDTQYF
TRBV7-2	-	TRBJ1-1	CASSFAVNTEAFF
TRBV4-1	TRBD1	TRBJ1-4	CASKPGGRDTNEKLFF
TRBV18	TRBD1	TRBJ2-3	CASSRGGQNTDTQYF
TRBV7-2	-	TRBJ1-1	CASSLGHQSTEAFF
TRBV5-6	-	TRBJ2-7	CASSKGGLGSGEQYF
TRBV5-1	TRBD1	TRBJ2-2	CASTSRGRGGTGELFF
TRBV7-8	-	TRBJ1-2	CASSLNTLPLGSYGYTF
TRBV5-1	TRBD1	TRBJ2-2	CASSSGTGMTGELFF
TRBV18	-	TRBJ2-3	CASSEDRDTDTQYF
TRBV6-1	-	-	CASRSVGGPYEQYF
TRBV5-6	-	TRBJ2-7	CASSADLIRYEQYF
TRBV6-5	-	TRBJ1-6	CASRNMGQRNSPLHF
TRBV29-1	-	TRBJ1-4	CSVAPGLREKLFF
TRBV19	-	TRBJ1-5	CASSTGGGVNQPQHF
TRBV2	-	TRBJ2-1	CASRPLGGGAYNEQFF
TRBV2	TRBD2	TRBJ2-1	CASHLAGGRYNEQFF
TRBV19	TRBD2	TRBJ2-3	CASSGLQRGGTDTQYF
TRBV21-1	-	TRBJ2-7	CASGPEQYF
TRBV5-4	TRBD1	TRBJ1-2	CASSSFYRDSLGYTF
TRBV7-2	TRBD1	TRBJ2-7	CAWSGTGPYEQYF
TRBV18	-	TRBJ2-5	CGLHRRKETQYF
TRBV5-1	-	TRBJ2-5	CASSSSSGETQYF
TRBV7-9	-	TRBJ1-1	CASSFRTALNTEAFF
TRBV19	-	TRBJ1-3	CASNLGSVVAGNTIYF
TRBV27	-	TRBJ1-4	CASSLQGKGEKLFF
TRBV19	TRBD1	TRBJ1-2	CAGTTGYYGYTF